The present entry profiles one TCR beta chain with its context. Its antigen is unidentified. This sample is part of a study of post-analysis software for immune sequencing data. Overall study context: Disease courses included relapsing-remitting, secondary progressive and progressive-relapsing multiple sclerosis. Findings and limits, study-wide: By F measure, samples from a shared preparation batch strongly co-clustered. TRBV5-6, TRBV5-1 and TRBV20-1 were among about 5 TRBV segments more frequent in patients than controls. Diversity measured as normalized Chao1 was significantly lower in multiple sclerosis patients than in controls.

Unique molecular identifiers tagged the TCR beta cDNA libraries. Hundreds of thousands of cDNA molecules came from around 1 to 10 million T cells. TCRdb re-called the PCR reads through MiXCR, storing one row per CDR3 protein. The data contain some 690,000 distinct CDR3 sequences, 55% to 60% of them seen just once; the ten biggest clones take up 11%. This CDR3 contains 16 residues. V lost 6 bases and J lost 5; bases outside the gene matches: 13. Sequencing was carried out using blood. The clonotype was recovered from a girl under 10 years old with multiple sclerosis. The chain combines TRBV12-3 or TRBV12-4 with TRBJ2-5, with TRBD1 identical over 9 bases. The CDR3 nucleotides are TGTGCCAGCAGCCGGGACAGGGAAGGTACCGGTGAGACCCAGTACTTC. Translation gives CASSRDREGTGETQYF.